This T cell receptor beta chain was identified in a study of cytomegalovirus exposure and HLA in healthy donors (TCRdb year 2017). A note on the overall study: In an earlier analysis of fewer than 750 of the donors, approximately 260 Gb of sequence data and 90 million to 130 million unique TCR beta sequences from 180 million or so T cells were reported. About 280 gigabases of sequencing data and about 92 million unique TCR sequences made up an early release that covered roughly 670 HLA-typed donors. The study profiled the T cell repertoires of hundreds of subjects by immunosequencing and related them to cytomegalovirus serostatus. In addition to the first cohort of 666 subjects, a separate validation cohort of 120 different subjects was used. All discovery cohort repertoires had been generated on a single sequencing platform. To predict cytomegalovirus infection status, the study combined high-throughput TCR immunosequencing, statistical association of individual TCRs with disease status, and machine learning. In a later genetic analysis, genome-wide SNP genotypes for about 60% of the 666 donors were used, and that subset was treated as a discovery cohort. The genetic ancestry cluster associated with self-reported Caucasian donors included over 65% of the roughly 410 genotyped donors. A later analysis re-examined previously published TCR beta repertoires from 610 or so donors and added high-resolution HLA genotyping to investigate patterns of TCR occurrence. Roughly 5 DR-DQ haplotypes were treated as single units for association and clustering because of strong linkage in the cohort. The number of typed donors differed by locus: roughly 629-640 for A, B, C, DRB1 and DQB1; 500 to 550 for DQA1; 606 for DPA1; and 450 to 480 for DPB1. An earlier analysis of roughly 580 of the donors used high-throughput TCR beta sequencing to judge whether each TCR beta V gene segment behaved as functional or pseudogenic. Rather than using new phenotypic data, the later analysis identified candidate immune exposures from TCR beta sequences and from how often those sequences occurred across donors. Donor age, sex, ethnicity and CMV serostatus were compiled together with the repertoire data. The study aimed to test whether signatures of past pathogen exposure could be identified by cataloging public T cell receptors. HLA typing covered class I and class II loci at four-digit resolution. On average, over 200,000 unique TCR beta nucleotide sequences were sequenced per donor among some 430 genotyped donors of the cohort, with roughly 20% of those sequences being non-productive. Study-wide findings and limitations: Compared with the roughly 700-donor mean, donors in an Asian-associated ancestry cluster had fewer N-insertions in productive TCRs, according to a later genetic analysis. Correlated functional status among segregating V segments might be attributable to linkage disequilibrium, but an unknown experimental factor could not be ruled out. According to a later analysis, parvovirus B19, influenza, CMV and Epstein-Barr virus appeared linked to several top co-occurrence clusters. The authors suggested that the approach could potentially be extended to other disease states and immunological phenotypes. A later analysis associated 16,951 TCR beta sequences with specific HLA alleles at a false discovery rate of 0.05. When HLA alleles, especially DR and DQ, strongly co-occurred, attributing TCR associations to individual alleles was difficult. Because HLA typing was unavailable for some donors at each locus, only the typed subset was used in association tests. Roughly uniform sequencing depth across donors was assumed in presence/absence analyses, although this assumption may not hold. This cohort had only TCR beta chains sequenced, and the lack of alpha or paired-chain data limited which features could be detected. Broadly in line with IMGT annotations, most TCR beta V segments showed up in productive rearrangements about 90% or about 30% of the time in an earlier analysis of 450 to 600 of the donors. In vitro tests confirmed that a few of the cytomegalovirus-associated TCR beta chains recognize cytomegalovirus antigens. In both the original and validation cohorts, the classifier was reported to diagnose cytomegalovirus status with high specificity and sensitivity. Most CMV-associated TCR beta chains appeared to be HLA-restricted in a later analysis, and the HLA associations seemed to be driven largely by CMV exposure. An association between a missense DCLRE1C variant and V-gene and J-gene trimming of TCR beta chains was found in a later genetic analysis and replicated in an independent cohort. Across donors, most TCR sequences were observed very rarely, whereas some public TCRs were present in many individuals. Approximately 16 rarely observed V segments, including chromosome 9 orphons, were excluded from the earlier analysis of about 610 of the donors because counts were too low. A cluster of highly shared sequence variants was judged likely to represent a technical artifact of the sequencing pipeline. A further reported finding was that TCR beta sequences accurately predicted the HLA-A and HLA-B alleles for most subjects in the first cohort. A total of fewer than 200 TCR beta chains were listed by the study as associated with cytomegalovirus. According to a later analysis, TCR association rates differed among HLA loci, with DRB1 alleles showing the most associated TCRs and HLA-C alleles showing the fewest. Immune exposure information for the cohort was limited to CMV serostatus. In a later analysis, HLA-associated TCR beta chains were found to be more clonally expanded and to have lower generation probabilities than equally common non-associated chains. The 87-base-pair reads could not distinguish some IMGT-functional V segments, including TRBV6-2 and TRBV6-3, so those segments were excluded.

The library was generated by the immunoSEQ multiplex PCR assay. The multiplex PCR relied on a mix of 60 forward primers for TCR Vbeta segments and 13 reverse primers for TCR Jbeta segments. The CDR3 region of rearranged TCR beta genes was amplified from genomic DNA by a multiplex PCR assay. Amplified TCR beta libraries were sequenced as 87-base-pair reads on the Illumina HiSeq System. The source study handled its data this way. In a later analysis, tens of millions of unique TCR beta chains were counted across the roughly 670 repertoires, and roughly 10 million of these chains were shared by at least two donors. A nearest-neighbor algorithm error-corrected the raw reads and collapsed the reads into unique sequences, merging closely related sequences to remove PCR and sequencing errors. Alignment of CDR3 sequences to IMGT reference sequences was used to assign V, D and J gene segments. For a sequence to be retained, a match of at least six nucleotides to both a V gene segment and a J gene segment was required. A rearrangement was called productive if the CDR3 had no stop codons and remained in frame with V and J, and every other rearrangement was called non-productive. CDR3 was defined by IMGT convention, running from the second conserved V-encoded cysteine to the conserved J-encoded phenylalanine. The earlier analysis of some 580 of the donors excluded any sequence lacking an unambiguous match to a single V gene segment. In an earlier analysis of 587 of the donors, V segments were called functional above 56.7% productive rearrangements and were called segregating when the between-donor standard deviation exceeded 5%. A statistical classification framework was developed to diagnose cytomegalovirus status using the catalog of TCR beta chain sequences. In a later analysis, TCR nucleotide sequences were compared against IMGT/GENE-DB human TR gene sequences so that V and J genes could be assigned. The TCRdist pipeline was used in a later analysis to assign CDR3 sequences and most-parsimonious VDJ recombination scenarios. A later analysis defined each TCR beta chain by its CDR3 amino acid sequence plus V-gene family, and excluded reads lacking a unique V-gene family. To address suspected cross-contamination and a sequencing artifact, a later analysis removed some 620 highly shared, low-generation-probability nucleotide sequences. In a later analysis, a clonal expansion index was calculated for each public chain from normalized within-repertoire ranks of inferred template counts. In a later analysis, generation probabilities were computed with a VDJ recombination model fitted to out-of-frame rearrangements, and the resulting probabilities were checked against IGoR. In a later analysis, TCR-TCR, TCR-HLA and TCR-CMV co-occurrence was scored with hypergeometric tests, and a repertoire-size bias correction was applied to TCR pairs. To estimate false discovery rates, a later analysis permuted the HLA or CMV assignments 20 times. In a later analysis, co-occurring TCRs were grouped using DBSCAN, and TCRdist sequence similarity was added for clustering within HLA-allele-positive subsets. Repertoires with fewer than 30,000 or more than 120,000 public chains were left out of co-occurrence clustering, as were a handful of repertoires with anomalous nucleotide sharing. In its TCRdb copy, this immuneACCESS table keeps in-frame sequences only and misses some clones. Where compared with another copy, unresolved V genes explain less than half of these, and the others have no known cause. The V and J calls and clone size were taken over from that table, and D and trimming were inferred from the DNA. A total of about 190,000 clones appear in this sample, around 79% of them only once. 1.6% of the sample is in the top ten clones.

The cohort comprised some 680 healthy bone marrow donors. At the time of sampling, every cohort member was nominally healthy, though immune exposures that went unrecorded were likely present. The donor tested CMV seronegative and was one of the 352 seronegative cohort members. Each donor provided a peripheral blood sample, and peripheral blood mononuclear cells were used for TCR beta sequencing. The Qiagen DNeasy Blood Extraction Kit was used to extract genomic DNA from the blood cell samples. Remarks on this clone: Its target antigen remains unknown. Per-nucleotide qualities are absent, and no much larger clonotype sits a single base away.

From cysteine to phenylalanine, the CDR3 is 14 amino acids long. Just the 42-base CDR3 DNA is kept, in frame starting at base 1. After removal of 4 bases from V and 1 base from J, the junction retains 4 bases not matched to a gene. For CDR1 and CDR2, the germline V gene (reference sequence) lists GTSNPN and SVGIG. This receptor was identified in a woman aged 18 to 35 in good health and CMV-seronegative. The sample comprised PBMCs. The receptor chain draws on TRBV30 and TRBJ2-3, with 8 bases matching TRBD2. The CDR3 region reads CAWIGTRGTDTQYF. The bases are TGTGCCTGGATCGGGACTAGGGGCACAGATACGCAGTATTTT.